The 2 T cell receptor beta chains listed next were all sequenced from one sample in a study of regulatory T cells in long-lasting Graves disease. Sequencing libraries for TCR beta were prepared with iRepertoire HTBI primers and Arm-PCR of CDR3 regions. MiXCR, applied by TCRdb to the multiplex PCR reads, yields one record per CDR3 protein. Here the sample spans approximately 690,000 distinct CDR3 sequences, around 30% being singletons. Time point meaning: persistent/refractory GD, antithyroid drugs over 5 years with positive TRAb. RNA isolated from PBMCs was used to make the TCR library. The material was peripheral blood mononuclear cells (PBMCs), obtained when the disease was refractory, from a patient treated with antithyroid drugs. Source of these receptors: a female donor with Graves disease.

The CDR3 region has the DNA TGTGCCAGCAAGTCAAAGCCGAATTCACCCCTCCACTTT. Protein product: CASKSKPNSPLHF. The chain employs TRBV6-2 or TRBV6-3 and TRBJ1-6, with unresolved D. V was trimmed by 7 bases and J by 7 bases, leaving 11 bases between them. The V gene's germline CDR1 is MNHEY and CDR2 SVGEGT. CDR3 length: 13 amino acids.

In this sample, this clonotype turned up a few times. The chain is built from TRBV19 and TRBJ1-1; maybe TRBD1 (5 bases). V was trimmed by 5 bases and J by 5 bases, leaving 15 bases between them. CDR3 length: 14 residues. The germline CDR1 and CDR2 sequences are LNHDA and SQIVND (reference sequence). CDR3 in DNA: TGTGCCAGTAGTCCAAGGGGCGCGGGAACTGAAGCTTTCTTT. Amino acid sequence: CASSPRGAGTEAFF. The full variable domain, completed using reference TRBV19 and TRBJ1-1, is DGGITQSPKYLFRKEGQNVTLSCEQNLNHDAMYWYRQDPGQGLRLIYYSQIVNDFQKGDIAEGYSVSREKKESFPLTVTSAQKNPTAFYLCASSPRGAGTEAFFGQGTRLTVV.